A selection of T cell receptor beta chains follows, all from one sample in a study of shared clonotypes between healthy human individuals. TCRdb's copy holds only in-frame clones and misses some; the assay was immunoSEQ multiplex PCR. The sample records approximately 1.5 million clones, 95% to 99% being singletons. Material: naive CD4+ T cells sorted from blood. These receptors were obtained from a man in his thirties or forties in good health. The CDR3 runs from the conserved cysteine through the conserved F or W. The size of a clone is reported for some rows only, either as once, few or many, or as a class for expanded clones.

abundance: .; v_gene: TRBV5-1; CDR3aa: CASSPRTGMNTEAFF
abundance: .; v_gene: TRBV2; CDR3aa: CASSEDVDTEAFF
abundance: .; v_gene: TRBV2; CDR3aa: CASSENLGQAPGGQYF
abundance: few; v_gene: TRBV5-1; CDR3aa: CASSLVGEETQYF
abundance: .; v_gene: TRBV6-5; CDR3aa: CASSWNQGGNTEAFF
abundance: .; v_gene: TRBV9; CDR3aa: CASSVGSSGGYNEQFF
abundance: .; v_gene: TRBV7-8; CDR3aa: CASITLAGGRNEQFF
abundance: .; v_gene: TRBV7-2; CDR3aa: CASSWRDRGELFF
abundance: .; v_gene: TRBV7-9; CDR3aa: CASSFGTSVGRAKNIQYF
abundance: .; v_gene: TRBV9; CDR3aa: CASSGGRSGYEQYF
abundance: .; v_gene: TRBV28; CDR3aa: CASSLAPDWTYNEQFF
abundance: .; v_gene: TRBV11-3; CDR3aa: CASSWTSGSYEQYF
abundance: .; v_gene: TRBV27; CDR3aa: CASSSRLAGGVATQYF
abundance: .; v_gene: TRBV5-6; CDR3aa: CASSGQGREKLFF
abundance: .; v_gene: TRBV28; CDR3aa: CASSERTPEAFF
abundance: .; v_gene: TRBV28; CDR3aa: CASRLPGQGLEKLFF
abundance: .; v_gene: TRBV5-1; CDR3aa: CASRELATNTYNEQFF
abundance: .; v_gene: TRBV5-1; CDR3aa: CASSLGAEFTSYNEQFF
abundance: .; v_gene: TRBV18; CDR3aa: CASSPGNEQFF
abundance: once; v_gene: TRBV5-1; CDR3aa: CASSPRDGGTAYEQYF
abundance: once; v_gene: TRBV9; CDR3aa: CASSGRQGFDNEQFF
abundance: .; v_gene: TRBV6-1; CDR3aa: CASRGRDRALYEQYF
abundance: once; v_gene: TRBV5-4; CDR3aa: CASSPDRVTDTQYF
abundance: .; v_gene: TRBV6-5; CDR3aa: CASNPVRDSNQPQHF
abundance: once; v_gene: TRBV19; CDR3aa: CASSINDRVETQYF
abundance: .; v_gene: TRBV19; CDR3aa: CASSIVGTHYYNEQFF